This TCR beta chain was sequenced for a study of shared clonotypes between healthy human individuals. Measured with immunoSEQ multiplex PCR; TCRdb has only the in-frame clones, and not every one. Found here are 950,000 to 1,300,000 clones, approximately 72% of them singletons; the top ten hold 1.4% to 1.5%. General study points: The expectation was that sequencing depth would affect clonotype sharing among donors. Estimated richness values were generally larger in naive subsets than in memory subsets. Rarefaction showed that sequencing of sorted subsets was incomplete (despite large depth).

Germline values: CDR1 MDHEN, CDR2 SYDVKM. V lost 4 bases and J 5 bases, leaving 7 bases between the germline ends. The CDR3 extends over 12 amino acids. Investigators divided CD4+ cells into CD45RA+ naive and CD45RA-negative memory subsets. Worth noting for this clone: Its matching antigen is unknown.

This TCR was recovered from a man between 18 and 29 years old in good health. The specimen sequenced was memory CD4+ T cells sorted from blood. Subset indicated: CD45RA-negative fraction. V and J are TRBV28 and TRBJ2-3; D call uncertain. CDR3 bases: TGTGCCAGCAGTTGGGCCGGAGATACGCAGTATTTT. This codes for CASSWAGDTQYF.